The 28 T cell receptor beta chains reported below all come from one sample, sequenced in a study of CD8+ T cells in alopecia areata. Once RNA had been extracted, it was reverse transcribed into cDNA to act as the sequencing template. The data were produced by immunoSEQ multiplex PCR, yet TCRdb's version contains in-frame clones alone and is incomplete. The sample lists 100,000 to 140,000 clones, over 80% occurring once. The sample's treatment: oral pan-JAK inhibitor, 5-10 mg twice daily. This sample comprised CD8+ T cells sorted from blood, obtained at week 24, from a patient treated with tofacitinib. The receptors come from a human donor with alopecia areata.

The V call is TRBV4-1, the J call TRBJ2-5; 12 bases align to TRBD2. This CDR3 has 15 residues. The ends lost 1 base at V and 6 bases at J; junction bases unmatched: 3. From germline, CDR1 is MGHRA and CDR2 YSYEKL. The chain's CDR3 is CASSQALAGGQTQYF. The CDR3 coding sequence is TGCGCCAGCAGCCAAGCCCTAGCGGGGGGGCAGACCCAGTACTTC.

This rearrangement joins TRBV7-9 to TRBJ2-3; TRBD2 aligns across 8 bases. Trimming removed 5 bases from V and 2 bases from J; junction bases left unmatched: 9. The CDR3 sequence is 16 residues long. Germline assignment: CDR1 SEHNR and CDR2 FQNEAQ (reference sequence). Here the CDR3 reads CASSPAGAKNTDTQYF. In nucleotides, the CDR3 is TGTGCCAGCAGCCCAGCGGGGGCTAAGAACACAGATACGCAGTATTTT.

The V call is TRBV27, the J call TRBJ1-1; 9 positions agree with TRBD1. From germline, CDR1 is MNHEY and CDR2 SMNVEV (reference sequence). V dropped 6 bases and J dropped 8; count of bases not matched to a gene: 10. This CDR3 spans 14 amino acids. The CDR3 DNA is TGTGCCAGCAGGCAGACAGGGGGAGGGGCCGAAGCTTTCTTT. It translates to CASRQTGGGAEAFF.

The chain has TRBV10-3 and TRBJ2-3; 9 bases agree with TRBD2. Looked up from germline, CDR1 is ENHRY and CDR2 is SYGVKD. The CDR3 spans 14 residues. V shed 8 bases and J 5 bases; nucleotides not matched to a gene: 8. In nucleotides, the CDR3 is TGTGCCATCGAAGAGCGGGGGGACCGAGATACGCAGTATTTT. Its protein product is CAIEERGDRDTQYF.

The chain joins TRBV7-2 to TRBJ2-1; 10 nucleotides match TRBD2. Trimming removed 5 bases from V and 5 bases from J; junction bases left unmatched: 12. The CDR3 extends over 17 amino acids. The germline CDR1 and CDR2 sequences are SGHTA and FQGNSA. CDR3 nucleotide sequence: TGTGCCAGCAGCATACTAGCGGGGCCCCGAAAAAACAATGAGCAGTTCTTC. The encoded protein is CASSILAGPRKNNEQFF.

The rearrangement joins TRBV5-4 to TRBJ1-2; 9 positions match TRBD1. The CDR3 sequence is 13 residues long. Germline V gene lookup returns CDR1 SGHNT and CDR2 YYREEE (reference sequence). Trimming at V came to 4 bases and at J to 8 bases, leaving 6 bases not matched to a gene. The CDR3: CASSTTGGGGYTF. CDR3 DNA: TGTGCCAGCAGCACAACAGGGGGCGGCGGCTACACCTTC. The full variable domain, rest sourced from reference TRBV5-4 and TRBJ1-2, is ETGVTQSPTHLIKTRGQQVTLRCSSQSGHNTVSWYQQALGQGPQFIFQYYREEENGRGNFPPRFSGLQFPNYSSELNVNALELDDSALYLCASSTTGGGGYTFGSGTRLTVV.

The chain links TRBV5-1 to TRBJ1-2; 9 bases map to TRBD1. The CDR3 has 16 amino acids. After removal of 0 bases from V and 4 bases from J, the junction contained 7 bases not matched to a gene. Germline lookup yields CDR1 SGHRS and CDR2 YFSETQ. The CDR3 loop is CASSLAHEGQGYGYTF. DNA of the CDR3: TGCGCCAGCAGCTTGGCCCACGAGGGACAGGGCTATGGCTACACCTTC.

The chain links TRBV7-9 to TRBJ2-5, with a possible D match to TRBD1 (6 bases). Germline V gene data show CDR1 as SEHNR and CDR2 as FQNEAQ (reference sequence). Trimming removed 10 bases from V and 1 base from J, with 13 bases in between. The CDR3 loop spans 13 amino acids. The CDR3 sequence: CAIAQDSQETQYF. Here the CDR3 DNA reads TGTGCCATCGCACAGGACAGCCAAGAGACCCAGTACTTC.

Comments on this clone: The sample contains more than one DNA sequence encoding this CDR3. V is TRBV5-6 and J is TRBJ1-5; maybe TRBD1 (5 bases). From germline, CDR1 is SGHDT and CDR2 YYEEEE. V was trimmed by 2 bases and J by 4 bases, leaving 13 bases between them. This CDR3 spans 15 amino acids. CDR3 loop: CASSLTGGWNQPQHF. CDR3 bases: TGTGCCAGCAGCTTAACAGGCGGCTGGAATCAGCCCCAGCATTTT.

This sequence joins TRBV2 and TRBJ2-2, with D tentatively TRBD1 (5 bases). With 2 bases removed from V and 7 bases from J, the gap between germline ends came to 14 bases. The germline V gene encodes CDR1 SNHLY and CDR2 FYNNEI. There are 15 residues in the CDR3. This CDR3 is CASSESVGAGGELFF. The CDR3 DNA sequence: TGTGCCAGCAGTGAATCGGTTGGGGCTGGCGGGGAGCTGTTTTTT.

This chain connects TRBV5-4 to TRBJ2-7; a weak D match, TRBD2 (7 bases). Germline CDR1 is SGHNT and CDR2 is YYREEE (reference sequence). Between the trimmed V and J ends, which lost 3 bases and 5 bases, there was a span of 15 bases. CDR3 length: 14 amino acids. The CDR3 DNA is TGTGCCAGCAGCTCCGAAGGGGGGGCGAACGAGCAGTACTTC. Translation: CASSSEGGANEQYF.

This rearrangement joins TRBV5-1 to TRBJ2-7; D gene ambiguous. CDR1 and CDR2 (germline): SGHRS, YFSETQ. The ends were cut back, 7 bases at V and 4 bases at J, with 15 bases in the middle. CDR3 size: 13 residues. CDR3 sequence reads: CASALQEDYEQYF. CDR3 in DNA: TGCGCCAGCGCCCTGCAAGAAGATTACGAGCAGTACTTC.

For the CDR3, the DNA is TGCGCCAGCAGCCAAGGGACAGGCACTAATGAAAAACTGTTTTTT. It codes for CASSQGTGTNEKLFF. The chain joins TRBV4-3 to TRBJ1-4, with 7 bases aligning to TRBD1. The CDR3 consists of 15 residues. The V gene end was trimmed by 1 base and the J gene end by 2 bases; junction bases not matched to a gene: 1. The germline CDR1 and CDR2 sequences are LGHNA and YSLEER.

The V gene is TRBV10-3, the J gene TRBJ2-1; 8 bases are shared with TRBD1. Looked up from germline, CDR1 is ENHRY and CDR2 is SYGVKD. CDR3 length: 15 amino acids. Trimming cost V 0 bases and J 6 bases; bases outside gene matches: 4. The CDR3 DNA reads as TGTGCCATCAGTGAGTCAGAGGACAGGGCCAATGAGCAGTTCTTC. As protein: CAISESEDRANEQFF.

The chain uses TRBV2 and TRBJ2-5; D remains ambiguous. The CDR3 is 14 residues long. Trimming pared 8 bases from V and 0 bases from J, leaving 13 bases between. The germline V gene has CDR1 SNHLY and CDR2 FYNNEI. The CDR3 DNA follows: TGTGCCAGCTACATAGACACCTACCAAGAGACCCAGTACTTC. Protein sequence: CASYIDTYQETQYF. Complete variable domain (other parts from reference TRBV2 and TRBJ2-5): EPEVTQTPSHQVTQMGQEVILRCVPISNHLYFYWYRQILGQKVEFLVSFYNNEISEKSEIFDDQFSVERPDGSNFTLKIRSTKLEDSAMYFCASYIDTYQETQYFGPGTRLLVL.

The rearrangement uses TRBV5-1 and TRBJ2-7; possibly TRBD2 for D (6 bases). The CDR3 covers 14 residues. The germline V gene has CDR1 SGHRS and CDR2 YFSETQ. Trimming stripped 3 bases from V and 3 bases from J, with 13 bases between. CDR3 nucleotides: TGCGCCAGCAGCTCATCGGGGGATGACTACGAGCAGTACTTC. Its translation: CASSSSGDDYEQYF.

The table lists this clone with a count of one. V is TRBV2 and J is TRBJ2-1, with D uncertain. The germline V and J ends were trimmed by 5 bases and 0 bases, with 5 bases remaining between them. The CDR3 totals 13 residues. Germline CDR1 and CDR2: SNHLY and FYNNEI. CDR3 DNA: TGTGCCAGCAGTAAGAGCTCCTACAATGAGCAGTTCTTC. Its protein product is CASSKSSYNEQFF.

CDR3 loop: CASSLGIYNEQFF. Here the CDR3 DNA reads TGTGCCAGCAGCTTGGGGATCTACAATGAGCAGTTCTTC. The V call is TRBV5-6, the J call TRBJ2-1; D remains ambiguous. The V gene lost 0 bases and the J gene lost 3 bases, with 4 bases spanning the gap. The CDR3 contains 13 residues. CDR1 and CDR2 from the germline V gene are SGHDT and YYEEEE. Combining the CDR3 with reference TRBV5-6 and TRBJ2-1 gives the whole variable domain DAGVTQSPTHLIKTRGQQVTLRCSPKSGHDTVSWYQQALGQGPQFIFQYYEEEERQRGNFPDRFSGHQFPNYSSELNVNALLLGDSALYLCASSLGIYNEQFFGPGTRLTVL.

The chain combines TRBV27 with TRBJ2-1, with 7 bases matching TRBD1. The germline V gene encodes CDR1 MNHEY and CDR2 SMNVEV (reference sequence). J gave up 12 bases and V 7 bases, and 9 bases lay outside the gene matches. This CDR3 contains 12 residues. In nucleotides, the CDR3 is TGTGCCAGCAATCGAAAAGGGGGCGGGCAGTTCTTC. Protein: CASNRKGGGQFF.

This chain links TRBV6-5 with TRBJ2-7, with TRBD1 as a possible D gene (5 bases). Germline-derived CDR1 and CDR2 are MNHEY and SVGAGI. V gave up 4 bases and J gave up 0 bases, with 10 bases separating them. This CDR3 spans 14 amino acids. CDR3 in DNA: TGTGCCAGCAGTTTCCTTGGGGCCTCCTACGAGCAGTACTTC. Amino acid sequence: CASSFLGASYEQYF.

The chain couples TRBV19 to TRBJ2-1; the match to TRBD2 covers 12 bases. This CDR3 spans 13 amino acids. The V gene end was trimmed by 7 bases and the J gene end by 9 bases; junction bases not matched to a gene: 4. CDR1 and CDR2 from the germline V gene are LNHDA and SQIVND (reference sequence). CDR3 loop: CASTLAGGLEQFF. CDR3 nucleotides: TGTGCCAGTACTCTAGCGGGGGGGCTTGAGCAGTTCTTC.

This chain uses TRBV2 with TRBJ2-7, with 11 nucleotides matching TRBD1. CDR3 size: 14 residues. The V and J ends lost 6 bases and 4 bases, in that order; junction bases with no gene match: 5. Germline V gene data show CDR1 as SNHLY and CDR2 as FYNNEI. The DNA for the CDR3 is TGTGCCAGCAGAGCCGGGACAGGGGGGTACGAGCAGTACTTC. It is translated as CASRAGTGGYEQYF. Combining the CDR3 with reference TRBV2 and TRBJ2-7 gives the whole variable domain EPEVTQTPSHQVTQMGQEVILRCVPISNHLYFYWYRQILGQKVEFLVSFYNNEISEKSEIFDDQFSVERPDGSNFTLKIRSTKLEDSAMYFCASRAGTGGYEQYFGPGTRLTVT.

This chain joins TRBV7-9 and TRBJ2-3; D remains unclear. Germline V gene sequence: CDR1 SEHNR, CDR2 FQNEAQ (reference sequence). The CDR3 is 13 amino acids. The V gene lost 3 bases and the J gene lost 1 base, with 5 bases spanning the gap. CDR3 residues: CASSFLGTDTQYF. CDR3 bases: TGTGCCAGCAGCTTTTTGGGCACAGATACGCAGTATTTT.

The rearrangement uses TRBV29-1 and TRBJ2-7; D is unresolved. The ends were cut back, 5 bases at V and 4 bases at J, with 6 bases in the middle. This CDR3 region has 10 residues. The germline gives CDR1 SQVTM, CDR2 ANQGSEA. The CDR3 DNA reads TGCAGCGTTATGAGTTACGAGCAGTACTTC. Translation: CSVMSYEQYF.

This clone was recorded once. The genes are TRBV19 and TRBJ1-2; D gene ambiguous. Germline V gene lookup returns CDR1 LNHDA and CDR2 SQIVND (reference sequence). This CDR3 is 13 amino acids long. With 8 bases removed from V and 8 bases from J, the gap between germline ends came to 18 bases. The CDR3 DNA reads TGTGCCAGTGAATTCGGCGGCGGTACCGGCTACACCTTC. It codes for CASEFGGGTGYTF.

The chain is built from TRBV27 and TRBJ2-1; tentatively, D is TRBD1 (6 bases). The germline V gene has CDR1 MNHEY and CDR2 SMNVEV (reference sequence). V was pared by 5 bases and J by 4 bases, with 12 bases between. This CDR3 is built from 14 residues. CDR3 in DNA: TGTGCCAGCAGTAAGGCCGGGACATACAATGAGCAGTTCTTC. Amino acid sequence: CASSKAGTYNEQFF.

The chain joins TRBV7-9 to TRBJ1-1; weak D call: TRBD1 (5 bases). Germline CDR1 reads SEHNR; CDR2 reads FQNEAQ (reference sequence). V lost 3 bases and J lost 6, with 8 bases in between. The CDR3 is 12 amino acids. The DNA of the CDR3 is TGTGCCAGCAGCTTCGACAGTGCTGAAGCTTTCTTT. Amino acids: CASSFDSAEAFF.

CDR3 nucleotide sequence: TGTGCCAGCGAGGGGTACAATGAGCAGTTCTTC. Its translation: CASEGYNEQFF. The chain joins TRBV5-8 to TRBJ2-1, with D perhaps being TRBD1 or TRBD2 (5 bases each). This CDR3 has 11 residues. Germline CDR1 and CDR2: SGHTS and YDEGEE. V was trimmed by 7 bases and J by 4 bases, leaving 6 bases between them.